Below, one T cell receptor (beta chain) is given with its context. Using immunoSEQ multiplex PCR, the repertoire was profiled, and TCRdb retains in-frame clones only, with some absent. The sample lists over 60,000 clones, about nine tenths occurring once. This sample was taken from a study of T cell changes during pregnancy in multiple sclerosis. The CDR3 is 15 amino acids. Germline loops: CDR1 MNHNY, CDR2 SVGAGI (reference sequence). After removal of 4 bases from V and 2 bases from J, the junction contained 6 bases not matched to a gene. The TCR sequence derives from a female donor in good health, enrolled as a control in a pregnancy study. The input for sequencing was peripheral blood, taken in the third trimester of pregnancy. The V gene is TRBV6-6, the J gene TRBJ1-1, with 8 bases matching TRBD1. CDR3 sequence: CASSSRGQGNTEAFF. CDR3 DNA: TGTGCCAGCAGTTCTCGAGGACAGGGCAACACTGAAGCTTTCTTT.